The entry below gives a single T cell receptor (beta chain) sequence along with its context. Deletions cut 6 bases from V and 4 bases from J, with 15 bases between. The CDR3 runs 14 residues. CDR1 and CDR2 (germline): SQVTM, ANQGSEA. The data stem from a study of cytomegalovirus exposure and HLA in healthy donors. It was with 60 Vbeta and 13 Jbeta primers that the PCR ran. Using immunoSEQ multiplex PCR, the repertoire was profiled, and TCRdb retains in-frame clones only, with some absent. The sample holds over 150,000 clones, roughly 79% seen once. This sequence joins TRBV29-1 and TRBJ2-2; D may be TRBD1 (5 bases). Sequenced sample: PBMCs. This clonotype was sampled from a woman aged 18-29 years in good health and CMV-seronegative. This CDR3 is CSVQRQGSTGELFF. CDR3 bases: TGCAGCGTCCAACGGCAGGGAAGCACCGGGGAGCTGTTTTTT.